Presented here are 20 T cell receptor beta chains from one specimen sequenced in a study of shared clonotypes between healthy human individuals. CD45RO-negative, CCR7-positively selected cells formed the naive CD8 fraction, excluding terminally differentiated effector memory CD45RA+ cells. The method was immunoSEQ multiplex PCR; TCRdb's version includes in-frame clones alone and lacks a portion of them. The table lists about 2.2 million clones, 85% to 95% of them singletons. Material: naive CD8+ T cells from PBMCs. The receptors were sampled from a man between 18 and 35 years old in good health. Some clones in this sample may be carry-over from other donors' samples.

The chain links TRBV28 to TRBJ1-5; 8 bases align to TRBD1. Trimming cost V 5 bases and J 3 bases; bases outside gene matches: 6. The CDR3 is 15 amino acids. Germline lookup yields CDR1 MDHEN and CDR2 SYDVKM. CDR3 region: CASSLLQGDNQPQHF. CDR3 coding DNA: TGTGCCAGCAGTCTGTTACAGGGGGACAATCAGCCCCAGCATTTT. Combining the CDR3 with reference TRBV28 and TRBJ1-5 gives the whole variable domain DVKVTQSSRYLVKRTGEKVFLECVQDMDHENMFWYRQDPGLGLRLIYFSYDVKMKEKGDIPEGYSVSREKKERFSLILESASTNQTSMYLCASSLLQGDNQPQHFGDGTRLSIL.

This rearrangement joins TRBV30 to TRBJ2-5, with D tentatively TRBD2 (5 bases). Trimming removed 5 bases from V and 4 bases from J, with 11 bases in between. The CDR3 sequence is 12 residues long. Germline CDR1 GTSNPN, CDR2 SVGIG (reference sequence). CDR3 coding DNA: TGTGCCTGGGCCGAGCTAGCAGAGACCCAGTACTTC. Translating gives CAWAELAETQYF.

This chain connects TRBV30 to TRBJ2-4; 7 bases match TRBD1. V shed 3 bases, J shed 5 bases, and the junction held 7 bases outside the gene matches. Per germline, CDR1 GTSNPN and CDR2 SVGIG (reference sequence). This CDR3 spans 14 amino acids. The CDR3, as DNA: TGTGCCTGGAGGGAGAGGGACAGTCAAAACATTCAGTACTTC. This translates into CAWRERDSQNIQYF.

The chain has TRBV27 and TRBJ2-7; D may match TRBD1 or TRBD2 (5 bases each). V was pared by 2 bases and J by 3 bases, with 17 bases between. CDR1 and CDR2 (germline): MNHEY, SMNVEV (reference sequence). This CDR3 comprises 16 residues. This chain's CDR3 is CASSLGRGGSFYEQYF. CDR3 in DNA: TGTGCCAGCAGTTTAGGCCGGGGCGGCTCCTTCTACGAGCAGTACTTC.

The chain employs TRBV29-1 and TRBJ2-3; 8 bases match TRBD2. Germline CDR1 is SQVTM and CDR2 is ANQGSEA. V was clipped by 5 bases and J by 4 bases; unmatched bases: 17. CDR3 length equals 17 residues. CDR3 amino acids: CSVRQSGGRESADTQYF. The CDR3 region has the DNA TGCAGCGTTCGCCAATCGGGGGGGCGGGAGTCCGCAGATACGCAGTATTTT.

The V and J genes are TRBV14 and TRBJ1-1; D is uncertain. This CDR3 has 13 residues. CDR1 SGHDN and CDR2 FVKESK come from the germline V gene. V lost 1 base, J lost 4 bases, and 7 bases lay in between. The DNA for the CDR3 is TGTGCCAGCAGCCAAGCGGGCCCCACTGAAGCTTTCTTT. This translates into CASSQAGPTEAFF.

V gene TRBV5-6 combines with J gene TRBJ2-7, with a possible D match to TRBD2 (5 bases). Trimming shortened V by 3 bases and J by 2 bases, and 12 bases separated the two germline ends. CDR1 and CDR2 from the germline V gene are SGHDT and YYEEEE. The CDR3 length is 14 residues. The CDR3 bases are TGTGCCAGCAGCTCCCGAGGGCAGCCCTACGAGCAGTACTTC. It encodes CASSSRGQPYEQYF.

V is TRBV5-1 and J is TRBJ2-7; D possibly uses TRBD1 or TRBD2 (5 bases each). Germline V gene sequence: CDR1 SGHRS, CDR2 YFSETQ. The V end lost 3 bases, the J end lost 3 bases, and 19 bases lay between the germline ends. CDR3 length equals 16 residues. CDR3 coding DNA: TGCGCCAGCAGCTCGGACCTCTCGGGACGGGACTACGAGCAGTACTTC. This translates into CASSSDLSGRDYEQYF.

The rearrangement uses TRBV7-9 and TRBJ2-3; tentative D call: TRBD2 (6 bases). Deletions cut 0 bases from V and 0 bases from J, with 10 bases between. The CDR3 loop spans 16 amino acids. Germline CDR1 reads SEHNR; CDR2 reads FQNEAQ (reference sequence). The CDR3 DNA reads as TGTGCCAGCAGCTTAGCCGGCGGGGAAAGCACAGATACGCAGTATTTT. Its translation is CASSLAGGESTDTQYF.

This clone appeared once. This rearrangement joins TRBV28 to TRBJ1-6, with D unclear. V was pared by 3 bases and J by 8 bases, with 8 bases between. Germline V CDR1 and CDR2: MDHEN, SYDVKM. The CDR3 spans 13 residues. For the CDR3, the DNA is TGTGCCAGCAGTTTCTCGGGCTATTCACCCCTCCACTTT. It specifies CASSFSGYSPLHF.

The CDR3 sequence: CASSLSPGRIGYTF. Written as DNA, the CDR3 is TGTGCCAGCAGTTTATCGCCGGGGCGCATCGGCTACACCTTC. The V gene is TRBV27, the J gene TRBJ1-2, with TRBD1 as a possible D gene (5 bases). Germline V gene sequence: CDR1 MNHEY, CDR2 SMNVEV (reference sequence). V shed 0 bases and J shed 8 bases, with 13 bases lying between them. This CDR3 region has 14 residues.

V usage is TRBV7-3 and J usage is TRBJ1-1; TRBD1 might be the D (5 bases). V gave up 5 bases and J gave up 7 bases, with 14 bases separating them. The CDR3 sequence is 13 residues long. Germline loops: CDR1 SGHTA, CDR2 FQGTGA. This chain's CDR3 is CASSPPGVDEAFF. Written as DNA, the CDR3 is TGTGCCAGCAGCCCCCCGGGGGTGGATGAAGCTTTCTTT.

This rearrangement joins TRBV6-9 to TRBJ2-2, with unresolved D. V dropped 10 bases and J dropped 5 bases, with 23 bases sitting between them. Germline V gives CDR1 MNHGY, CDR2 SVAAGI. CDR3 length equals 16 residues. The CDR3 sequence is CAISKSRKERTGELFF. DNA for the CDR3: TGTGCCATCTCCAAGAGTAGGAAGGAAAGGACCGGGGAGCTGTTTTTT.

Here the CDR3 reads CASSLVTSPEQFF. CDR3 DNA sequence: TGTGCCAGCAGCTTAGTAACAAGTCCTGAGCAGTTCTTC. This chain links TRBV7-9 with TRBJ2-1; D is unresolved. V gave up 1 base and J gave up 9 bases, with 10 bases separating them. The CDR3 runs to 13 residues. Per the germline V gene, CDR1 is SEHNR and CDR2 is FQNEAQ (reference sequence). Using reference TRBV7-9 and TRBJ2-1 for the parts outside the CDR3, the full variable domain is DTGVSQNPRHKITKRGQNVTFRCDPISEHNRLYWYRQTLGQGPEFLTYFQNEAQLEKSRLLSDRFSAERPKGSFSTLEIQRTEQGDSAMYLCASSLVTSPEQFFGPGTRLTVL.

A note on this clone: Other DNA sequences from this sample encode an identical CDR3 as well. V is TRBV6-5 and J is TRBJ1-2, with 9 bases fitting TRBD1. This CDR3 contains 14 residues. V shed 2 bases, J shed 5 bases, and the junction held 3 bases outside the gene matches. Germline-derived CDR1 and CDR2 are MNHEY and SVGAGI. This CDR3 is CASSYSDRGYGYTF. CDR3 nucleotides: TGTGCCAGCAGTTACAGCGACAGGGGGTATGGCTACACCTTC.

J is TRBJ2-7 and V is TRBV4-3; D is uncertain. The CDR3 consists of 13 residues. V was cut by 0 bases and J by 6 bases, with 9 bases left in between. From germline, CDR1 is LGHNA and CDR2 YSLEER. The CDR3 region is CASSQEAPSEQYF. Here the CDR3 DNA reads TGCGCCAGCAGCCAAGAAGCCCCTAGCGAGCAGTACTTC.

The chain recombines TRBV27 with TRBJ2-7; TRBD2 aligns across 9 bases. The ends lost 6 bases at V and 2 bases at J; junction bases unmatched: 11. This CDR3 is built from 16 residues. In germline, CDR1 is MNHEY, CDR2 SMNVEV (reference sequence). The CDR3 nucleotides are TGTGCCAGCAGACAGGGGAGGGGACTAGCCGCCTACGAGCAGTACTTC. It is translated as CASRQGRGLAAYEQYF.

The table lists this clone with a few counts. This chain connects TRBV6-1 to TRBJ2-1; D gene ambiguous. CDR1 and CDR2 (germline): MNHNS, SASEGT. Trimming stripped 4 bases from V and 4 bases from J, with 14 bases between. This CDR3 spans 15 amino acids. CDR3 DNA: TGTGCCAGCAGTGTTCAACACGGCCTGTACAATGAGCAGTTCTTC. Residues: CASSVQHGLYNEQFF.

V and J are TRBV28 and TRBJ2-1; D not certain. This CDR3 region has 15 residues. Germline V gene data show CDR1 as MDHEN and CDR2 as SYDVKM. V dropped 5 bases and J dropped 8 bases, with 19 bases sitting between them. The CDR3 is CASSPQPALRHEQFF. CDR3 nucleotides: TGTGCCAGCAGTCCTCAACCGGCCCTCCGGCATGAGCAGTTCTTC.

The chain employs TRBV27 and TRBJ2-7, with D tentatively TRBD2 (6 bases). Germline V CDR1 and CDR2: MNHEY, SMNVEV (reference sequence). The V end was cut by 0 bases, the J end by 4 bases, with 16 bases between. The CDR3 extends over 16 amino acids. The CDR3 nucleotides are TGTGCCAGCAGTTTATCTGGCGGGGCGGCCTTATACGAGCAGTACTTC. Its translation is CASSLSGGAALYEQYF.